These 12 T cell receptor beta chains were all obtained from the same sample, sequenced in a study of cytomegalovirus exposure and HLA in healthy donors. 13 Jbeta primers and 60 Vbeta primers were used for the PCR. Profiling relied on immunoSEQ multiplex PCR, and the TCRdb table lists in-frame clones only, not all of them. The sample has 100,000 to 150,000 clones; around three quarters are singletons. Sequenced sample: PBMCs. These receptors were taken from a woman aged 40 to 50 in good health and CMV-seronegative.

This sequence joins TRBV7-9 and TRBJ2-5; D remains unclear. Germline CDR1 reads SEHNR; CDR2 reads FQNEAQ (reference sequence). This CDR3 contains 15 residues. V dropped 5 bases and J dropped 7 bases, with 20 bases sitting between them. The DNA of the CDR3 is TGTGCCAGCAGCGCCGTCAAAGCTGGAGCGTCGACCCAGTACTTC. This translates into CASSAVKAGASTQYF.

V is TRBV18 and J is TRBJ2-7; TRBD1 matches 8 bases. In germline, CDR1 is KGHSH, CDR2 LQKENI. The CDR3 totals 15 residues. V lost 2 bases to trimming and J lost 0 bases; unmatched junction nucleotides: 3. CDR3 nucleotides: TGTGCCAGCTCACCAAGGGACAGGAGCTCCTACGAGCAGTACTTC. Translating it yields CASSPRDRSSYEQYF. The whole variable domain, filled in from reference TRBV18 and TRBJ2-7, reads NAGVMQNPRHLVRRRGQEARLRCSPMKGHSHVYWYRQLPEEGLKFMVYLQKENIIDESGMPKERFSAEFPKEGPSILRIQQVVRGDSAAYFCASSPRDRSSYEQYFGPGTRLTVT.

On this clone: Mismatch with germline at one junction end may stem from a read error. Here the CDR3 DNA reads TGTGCCATCAGTGAGTCGAAGCCTGGGGCCAACGGCCTGACTTTC. Translating it yields CAISESKPGANGLTF. J is TRBJ2-6 and V is TRBV10-3, with D possibly matching TRBD1 (5 bases). CDR1 ENHRY and CDR2 SYGVKD come from the germline V gene. The CDR3 runs 15 residues.

The chain carries TRBV5-6 and TRBJ2-1; 7 bases align to TRBD2. The V gene end was trimmed by 0 bases and the J gene end by 15 bases; junction bases not matched to a gene: 6. The germline gives CDR1 SGHDT, CDR2 YYEEEE. The CDR3 contains 12 residues. The DNA of the CDR3 is TGTGCCAGCAGCTTGGAAGGACTAGTCGTGTTCTTC. As protein: CASSLEGLVVFF.

The chain couples TRBV20-1 to TRBJ2-1; tentatively, D is TRBD2 (6 bases). Germline assignment: CDR1 DFQATT and CDR2 SNEGSKA (reference sequence). CDR3 length: 10 residues. V was trimmed by 6 bases and J by 13 bases, leaving 13 bases between them. The CDR3 coding sequence is TGCAGTGCGGAACTAGCTGGACAGTTCTTC. Its translation is CSAELAGQFF.

This rearrangement joins TRBV28 to TRBJ1-2; D unclear. Germline values: CDR1 MDHEN, CDR2 SYDVKM. This CDR3 contains 11 residues. V lost 5 bases and J 6 bases, leaving 7 bases between the germline ends. The CDR3 sequence is CASSGSNGYTF. CDR3 nucleotide sequence: TGTGCCAGCAGTGGGAGTAATGGCTACACCTTC.

On this clone: A read error may explain this, as a much larger clone is one base away. Other DNA sequences in the sample encode the same CDR3. The rearrangement links TRBV4-2 to TRBJ1-1; no definite D call. Deletions cut 0 bases from V and 11 bases from J, with 10 bases between. Germline CDR1 LGHNA, CDR2 YNFKEQ. This CDR3 contains 12 residues. In DNA, the CDR3 is TGTGCCAGCAGCCAAGACGCGAGTGAGGCTTTCTTT. It encodes CASSQDASEAFF.

The chain links TRBV2 to TRBJ2-7, with no clear D. V was trimmed by 4 bases and J by 4 bases, leaving 11 bases between them. The germline gives CDR1 SNHLY, CDR2 FYNNEI. The CDR3 is 13 residues long. The CDR3 DNA sequence: TGTGCCAGCAGTGGGAGTAGCATATACGAGCAGTACTTC. Translating gives CASSGSSIYEQYF. The full variable domain, completed using reference TRBV2 and TRBJ2-7, is EPEVTQTPSHQVTQMGQEVILRCVPISNHLYFYWYRQILGQKVEFLVSFYNNEISEKSEIFDDQFSVERPDGSNFTLKIRSTKLEDSAMYFCASSGSSIYEQYFGPGTRLTVT.

J is TRBJ1-5 and V is TRBV6-6, with D possibly TRBD1 on 6 matching bases. Germline CDR1 is MNHNY and CDR2 is SVGAGI (reference sequence). V was cut by 7 bases and J by 10 bases, with 17 bases left in between. This CDR3 region has 13 residues. The CDR3 DNA reads TGTGCCAGCACCTATGACCCGACAGGACCCCAGCATTTT. It translates to CASTYDPTGPQHF.

This rearrangement joins TRBV28 to TRBJ1-5, with 8 bases lining up with TRBD1. V was clipped by 5 bases and J by 3 bases; unmatched bases: 6. The CDR3 has 15 residues. Germline CDR1 is MDHEN and CDR2 is SYDVKM. The CDR3 DNA follows: TGTGCCAGCAGTAGACAGGGGTTCGTCAATCAGCCCCAGCATTTT. Protein product: CASSRQGFVNQPQHF.

The CDR3 DNA follows: TGTGCCACCAGCAGTAGGCAGCGCTCTGGAAACACCATATATTTT. Its protein product is CATSSRQRSGNTIYF. The rearrangement uses TRBV15 and TRBJ1-3; the D is unclear. This CDR3 is 15 amino acids long. Trimming shortened V by 3 bases and J by 0 bases, and 9 bases separated the two germline ends. Germline CDR1 LNHNV, CDR2 YYDKDF (reference sequence).

The CDR3 loop reads CASRLRPPIAGGPGEQFF. CDR3 coding DNA: TGTGCAAGTCGCCTAAGGCCCCCAATAGCGGGAGGGCCGGGTGAGCAGTTCTTC. V and J are TRBV12-2 and TRBJ2-1; the table's D call of TRBD2 was not tested on the DNA. TRBV12-2 has pseudogene status. The CDR3 totals 18 residues.